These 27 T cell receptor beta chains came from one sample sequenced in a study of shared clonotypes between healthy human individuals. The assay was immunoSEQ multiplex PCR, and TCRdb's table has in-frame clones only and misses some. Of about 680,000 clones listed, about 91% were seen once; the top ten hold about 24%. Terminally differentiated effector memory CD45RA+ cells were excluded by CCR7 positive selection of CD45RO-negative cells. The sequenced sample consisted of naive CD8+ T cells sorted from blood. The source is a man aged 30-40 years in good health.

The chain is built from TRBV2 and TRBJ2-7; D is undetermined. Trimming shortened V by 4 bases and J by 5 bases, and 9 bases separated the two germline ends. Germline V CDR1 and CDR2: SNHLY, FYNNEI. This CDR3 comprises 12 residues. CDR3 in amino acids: CASSVRVHEQYF. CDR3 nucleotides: TGTGCCAGCAGTGTACGGGTCCACGAGCAGTACTTC.

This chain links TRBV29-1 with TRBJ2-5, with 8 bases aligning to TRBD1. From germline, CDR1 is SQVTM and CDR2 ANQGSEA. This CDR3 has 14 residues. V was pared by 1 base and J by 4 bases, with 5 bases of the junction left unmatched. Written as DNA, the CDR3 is TGCAGCGTTGAAGCAGGACAGGGTATAGAGACCCAGTACTTC. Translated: CSVEAGQGIETQYF.

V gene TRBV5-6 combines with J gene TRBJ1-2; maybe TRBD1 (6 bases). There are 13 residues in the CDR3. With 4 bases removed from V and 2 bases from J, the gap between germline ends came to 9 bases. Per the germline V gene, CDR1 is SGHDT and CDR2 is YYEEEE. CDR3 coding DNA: TGTGCCAGCAGCCAGGACAGCAACTATGGCTACACCTTC. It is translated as CASSQDSNYGYTF.

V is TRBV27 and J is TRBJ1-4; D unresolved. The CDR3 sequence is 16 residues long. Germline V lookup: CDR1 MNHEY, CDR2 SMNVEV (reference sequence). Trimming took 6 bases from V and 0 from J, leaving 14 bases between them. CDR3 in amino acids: CASRSMGFATNEKLFF. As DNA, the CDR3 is TGTGCCAGCAGGTCCATGGGGTTTGCAACTAATGAAAAACTGTTTTTT.

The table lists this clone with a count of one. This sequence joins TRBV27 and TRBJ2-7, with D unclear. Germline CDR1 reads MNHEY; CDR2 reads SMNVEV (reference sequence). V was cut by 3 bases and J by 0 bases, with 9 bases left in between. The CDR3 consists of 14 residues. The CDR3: CASSFVGSSYEQYF. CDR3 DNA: TGTGCCAGCAGTTTCGTCGGAAGCTCCTACGAGCAGTACTTC.

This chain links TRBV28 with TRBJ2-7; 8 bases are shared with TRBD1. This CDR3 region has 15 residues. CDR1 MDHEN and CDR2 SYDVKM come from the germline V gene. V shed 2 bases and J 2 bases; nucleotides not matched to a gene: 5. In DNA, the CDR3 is TGTGCCAGCAGTTTACGGCAGGGGGCTCCCTACGAGCAGTACTTC. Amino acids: CASSLRQGAPYEQYF.

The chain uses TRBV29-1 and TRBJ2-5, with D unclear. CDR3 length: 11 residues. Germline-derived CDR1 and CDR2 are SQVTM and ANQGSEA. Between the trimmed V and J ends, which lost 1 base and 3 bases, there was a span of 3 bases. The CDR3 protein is CSVEGKETQYF. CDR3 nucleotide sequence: TGCAGCGTTGAAGGTAAAGAGACCCAGTACTTC.

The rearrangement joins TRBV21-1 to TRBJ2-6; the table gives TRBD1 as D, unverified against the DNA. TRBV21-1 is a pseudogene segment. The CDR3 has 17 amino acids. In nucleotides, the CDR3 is TGTGCCAGCAGCAAAAGTAACAGGCGCTCTGGGGCCAACGTCCTGACTTTC. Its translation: CASSKSNRRSGANVLTF.

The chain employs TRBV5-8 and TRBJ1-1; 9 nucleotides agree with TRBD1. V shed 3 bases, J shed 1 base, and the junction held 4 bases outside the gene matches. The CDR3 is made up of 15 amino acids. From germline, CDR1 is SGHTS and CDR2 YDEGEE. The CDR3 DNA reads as TGTGCCAGCAGCTGGGGACAGGGAACGAACACTGAAGCTTTCTTT. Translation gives CASSWGQGTNTEAFF.

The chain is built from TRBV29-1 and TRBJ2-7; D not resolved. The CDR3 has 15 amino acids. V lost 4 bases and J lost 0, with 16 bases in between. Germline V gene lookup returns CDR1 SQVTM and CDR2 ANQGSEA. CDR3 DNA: TGCAGCGTTGTCCTCTTGAGCGTGAGCTCCTACGAGCAGTACTTC. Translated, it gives CSVVLLSVSSYEQYF.

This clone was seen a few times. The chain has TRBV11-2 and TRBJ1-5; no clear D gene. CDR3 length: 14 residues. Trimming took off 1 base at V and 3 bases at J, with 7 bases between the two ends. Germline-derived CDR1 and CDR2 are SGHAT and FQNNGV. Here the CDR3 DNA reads TGTGCCAGCAGCTTAGCCGGTTTCAATCAGCCCCAGCATTTT. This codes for CASSLAGFNQPQHF.

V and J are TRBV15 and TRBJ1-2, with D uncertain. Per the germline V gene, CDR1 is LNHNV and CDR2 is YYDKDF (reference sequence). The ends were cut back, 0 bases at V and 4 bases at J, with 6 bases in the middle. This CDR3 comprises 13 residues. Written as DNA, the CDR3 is TGTGCCACCAGCAGAGACAGAAGCTATGGCTACACCTTC. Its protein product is CATSRDRSYGYTF.

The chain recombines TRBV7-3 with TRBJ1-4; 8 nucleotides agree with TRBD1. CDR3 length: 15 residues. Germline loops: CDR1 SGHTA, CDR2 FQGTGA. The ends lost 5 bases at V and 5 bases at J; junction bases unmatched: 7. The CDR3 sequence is CASSETGGPNEKLFF. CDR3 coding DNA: TGTGCCAGCAGCGAAACAGGGGGTCCAAATGAAAAACTGTTTTTT.

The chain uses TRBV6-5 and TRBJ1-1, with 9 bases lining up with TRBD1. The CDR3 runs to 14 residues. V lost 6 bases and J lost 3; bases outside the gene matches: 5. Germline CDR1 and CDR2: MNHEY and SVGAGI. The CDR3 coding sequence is TGTGCCAGCAGCCTGGGGACAGGGCACACTGAAGCTTTCTTT. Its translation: CASSLGTGHTEAFF.

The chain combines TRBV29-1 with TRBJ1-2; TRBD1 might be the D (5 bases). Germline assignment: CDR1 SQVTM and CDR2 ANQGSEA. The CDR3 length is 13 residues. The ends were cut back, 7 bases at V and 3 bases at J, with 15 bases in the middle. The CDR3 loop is CSAGTREDYGYTF. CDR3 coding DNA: TGCAGCGCCGGGACCCGGGAGGACTATGGCTACACCTTC.

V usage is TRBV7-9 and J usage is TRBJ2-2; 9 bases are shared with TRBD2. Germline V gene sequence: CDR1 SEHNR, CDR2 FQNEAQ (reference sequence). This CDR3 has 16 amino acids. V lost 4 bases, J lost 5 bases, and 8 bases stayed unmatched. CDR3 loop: CASSSEASGITGELFF. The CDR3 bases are TGTGCCAGCAGCTCCGAGGCTAGCGGGATAACCGGGGAGCTGTTTTTT.

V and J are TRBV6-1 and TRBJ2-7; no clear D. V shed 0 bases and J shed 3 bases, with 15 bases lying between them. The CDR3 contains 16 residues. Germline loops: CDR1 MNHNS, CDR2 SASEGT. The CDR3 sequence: CASSEALRPGYYEQYF. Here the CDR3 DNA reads TGTGCCAGCAGTGAAGCGCTTCGGCCGGGCTACTACGAGCAGTACTTC.

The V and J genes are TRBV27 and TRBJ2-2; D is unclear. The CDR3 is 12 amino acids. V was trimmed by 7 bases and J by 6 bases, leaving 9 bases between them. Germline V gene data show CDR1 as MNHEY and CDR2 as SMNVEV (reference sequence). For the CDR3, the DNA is TGTGCCAGCACCATCGGCGCCGGGGAGCTGTTTTTT. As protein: CASTIGAGELFF.

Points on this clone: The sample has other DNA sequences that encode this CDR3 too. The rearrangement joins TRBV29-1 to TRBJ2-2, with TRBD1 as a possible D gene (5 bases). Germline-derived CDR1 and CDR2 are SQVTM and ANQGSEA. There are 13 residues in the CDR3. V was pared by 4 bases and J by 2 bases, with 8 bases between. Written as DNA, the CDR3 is TGCAGCGTTGCCAGGGAAAACACCGGGGAGCTGTTTTTT. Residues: CSVARENTGELFF.

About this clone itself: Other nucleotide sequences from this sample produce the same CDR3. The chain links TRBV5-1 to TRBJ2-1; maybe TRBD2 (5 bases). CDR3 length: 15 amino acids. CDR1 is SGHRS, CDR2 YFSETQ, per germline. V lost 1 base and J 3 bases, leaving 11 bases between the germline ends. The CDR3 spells CASSLSGSGYNEQFF. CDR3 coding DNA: TGCGCCAGCAGCTTGAGTGGGAGTGGCTACAATGAGCAGTTCTTC.

The CDR3 sequence: CASRQQGTRGAEAFF. DNA for the CDR3: TGCGCCAGCAGACAACAGGGCACCAGGGGGGCTGAAGCTTTCTTT. V gene TRBV5-1 combines with J gene TRBJ1-1; 7 bases align to TRBD1. Germline CDR1 is SGHRS and CDR2 is YFSETQ. This CDR3 is 15 amino acids long. V trimming: 5 bases; J trimming: 6 bases; junction bases outside the gene matches: 13.

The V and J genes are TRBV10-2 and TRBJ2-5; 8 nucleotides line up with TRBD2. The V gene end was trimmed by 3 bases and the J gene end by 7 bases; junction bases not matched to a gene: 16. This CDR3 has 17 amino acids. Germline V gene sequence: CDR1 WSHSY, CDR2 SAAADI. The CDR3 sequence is CASSDPGVAGISGTQYF. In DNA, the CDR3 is TGCGCCAGCAGTGACCCCGGGGTAGCGGGAATTTCGGGGACCCAGTACTTC.

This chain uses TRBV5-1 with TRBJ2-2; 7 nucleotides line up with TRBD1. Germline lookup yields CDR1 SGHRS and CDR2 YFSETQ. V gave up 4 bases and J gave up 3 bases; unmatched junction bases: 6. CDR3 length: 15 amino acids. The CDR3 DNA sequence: TGCGCCAGCAGCCCCTTCGGGACAGACACCGGGGAGCTGTTTTTT. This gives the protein CASSPFGTDTGELFF.

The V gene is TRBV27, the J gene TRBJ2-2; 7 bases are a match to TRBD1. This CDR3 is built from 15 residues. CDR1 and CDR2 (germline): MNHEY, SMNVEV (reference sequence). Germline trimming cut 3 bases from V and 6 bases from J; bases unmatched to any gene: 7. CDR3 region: CASSFVQGRAGELFF. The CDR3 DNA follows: TGTGCCAGCAGTTTCGTACAGGGGCGCGCCGGGGAGCTGTTTTTT.

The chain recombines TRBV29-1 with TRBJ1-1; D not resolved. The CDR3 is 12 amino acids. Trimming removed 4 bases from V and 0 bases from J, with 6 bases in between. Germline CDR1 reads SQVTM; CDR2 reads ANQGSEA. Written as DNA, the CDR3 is TGCAGCGTTGTCTTCATGAACACTGAAGCTTTCTTT. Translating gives CSVVFMNTEAFF.

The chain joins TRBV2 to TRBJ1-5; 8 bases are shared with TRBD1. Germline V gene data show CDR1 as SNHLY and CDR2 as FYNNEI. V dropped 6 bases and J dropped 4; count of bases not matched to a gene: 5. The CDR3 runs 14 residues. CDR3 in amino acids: CASSQGQGNQPQHF. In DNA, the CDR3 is TGTGCCAGCAGCCAAGGACAGGGTAATCAGCCCCAGCATTTT.

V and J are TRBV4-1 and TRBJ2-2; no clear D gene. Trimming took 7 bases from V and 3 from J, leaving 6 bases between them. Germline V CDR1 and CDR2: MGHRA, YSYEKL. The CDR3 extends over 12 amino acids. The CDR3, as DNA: TGCGCCAGCAACCACTACACCGGGGAGCTGTTTTTT. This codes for CASNHYTGELFF.